Shown below are 31 T cell receptor beta chains from a single sample sequenced in a study of shared T cell receptors in the human thymus. Measured with immunoSEQ multiplex PCR; TCRdb has only the in-frame clones, and not every one. The data contain approximately 760,000 clones, over 75% of them singletons. This sample also appeared in a second study, on human thymus T cells.

The sample was thymocytes. These receptors were obtained from a girl in the first two years of life with a congenital heart defect.

The chain couples TRBV4-2 to TRBJ1-1, with D uncertain. Between the trimmed V and J ends, which lost 1 base and 1 base, there was a span of 16 bases. The CDR3 length is 17 residues. The germline V gene encodes CDR1 LGHNA and CDR2 YNFKEQ. The DNA of the CDR3 is TGTGCCAGCAGCCAAGGGGCCTCCAAGCGGCGGAACACTGAAGCTTTCTTT. This translates into CASSQGASKRRNTEAFF.

This chain links TRBV27 with TRBJ2-3, with a weak D call TRBD1 (5 bases). The germline V gene encodes CDR1 MNHEY and CDR2 SMNVEV (reference sequence). Trimming took 7 bases from V and 4 from J, leaving 21 bases between them. The CDR3 loop spans 16 amino acids. In nucleotides, the CDR3 is TGTGCCAGCAATCAGGGCCCCCCCACGCATCCAGATACGCAGTATTTT. It translates to CASNQGPPTHPDTQYF.

The rearrangement uses TRBV7-9 and TRBJ2-2, with TRBD1 matching 12 bases. The CDR3 has 15 amino acids. CDR1 SEHNR and CDR2 FQNEAQ come from the germline V gene (reference sequence). J lost 4 bases, V lost 6 bases, and 3 bases had no gene match. CDR3 nucleotides: TGTGCCAGCAGACGGGACAGGGGGCCCACCGGGGAGCTGTTTTTT. Translating gives CASRRDRGPTGELFF.

Here the CDR3 DNA reads TGTGCCAGCAGTGAAGATGAGGAGACTAGCGGAGCTTCTAGCACAGATACGCAGTATTTT. Amino acids: CASSEDEETSGASSTDTQYF. The chain carries TRBV6-1 and TRBJ2-3, with 9 positions matching TRBD2. The CDR3 runs 20 residues. CDR1 and CDR2 (germline): MNHNS, SASEGT. Trimming cost V 1 base and J 0 bases; bases outside gene matches: 14.

The chain uses TRBV13 and TRBJ1-2, with D unresolved. This CDR3 has 14 amino acids. Per the germline V gene, CDR1 is PRHDT and CDR2 is FYEKMQ (reference sequence). Trimming removed 5 bases from V and 0 bases from J, with 10 bases in between. The CDR3 region has the DNA TGTGCCAGCAGCCTCCTCGGGGCTAACTATGGCTACACCTTC. This translates into CASSLLGANYGYTF.

V usage is TRBV19 and J usage is TRBJ2-7; perhaps TRBD2 as D (5 bases). This CDR3 contains 13 residues. With 3 bases removed from V and 3 bases from J, the gap between germline ends came to 9 bases. The germline gives CDR1 LNHDA, CDR2 SQIVND (reference sequence). As DNA, the CDR3 is TGTGCCAGTAGTATGTCCGGGAACTACGAGCAGTACTTC. Translating it yields CASSMSGNYEQYF.

V is TRBV6-5 and J is TRBJ2-5, with a tentative D call TRBD2 (6 bases). The CDR3 consists of 14 residues. V was pared by 2 bases and J by 1 base, with 8 bases between. CDR1 and CDR2 from the germline V gene are MNHEY and SVGAGI. CDR3 in amino acids: CASSYRRGQETQYF. In nucleotides, the CDR3 is TGTGCCAGCAGTTACCGGCGGGGCCAAGAGACCCAGTACTTC.

This clone is a singleton in its sample. The CDR3 here is CASSQGRASQGATEQFF. The CDR3 DNA sequence: TGCGCCAGCAGCCAAGGCCGGGCGTCACAGGGGGCGACAGAGCAGTTCTTC. The rearrangement links TRBV4-1 to TRBJ2-1; 9 bases map to TRBD1. The germline gives CDR1 MGHRA, CDR2 YSYEKL. V lost 1 base, J lost 10 bases, and 14 bases stayed unmatched. The CDR3 has 17 amino acids.

V gene TRBV7-8 combines with J gene TRBJ2-2, with no clear D. The CDR3 consists of 17 residues. The V end lost 5 bases, the J end lost 1 base, and 17 bases lay between the germline ends. CDR1 and CDR2 (germline): SGHVS, FQNEAQ. CDR3 loop: CASSQTREPGNTGELFF. Here the CDR3 DNA reads TGTGCCAGCAGCCAAACCCGCGAGCCAGGGAACACCGGGGAGCTGTTTTTT.

V and J are TRBV5-1 and TRBJ2-3, with 10 bases aligning to TRBD2. The CDR3 is made up of 19 amino acids. Trimming removed 2 bases from V and 4 bases from J; junction bases left unmatched: 16. Per germline, CDR1 SGHRS and CDR2 YFSETQ. The CDR3 reads CASSFPRRVAGGLADTQYF. DNA for the CDR3: TGCGCCAGCAGCTTCCCGCGGAGAGTAGCGGGGGGTTTAGCAGATACGCAGTATTTT.

The chain has TRBV4-1 and TRBJ1-1; 9 nucleotides agree with TRBD1. Germline V lookup: CDR1 MGHRA, CDR2 YSYEKL. This CDR3 is 20 amino acids long. V lost 0 bases and J lost 0; bases outside the gene matches: 14. The CDR3 DNA reads as TGCGCCAGCAGCCAAGATAAGTTTCGGACAGGGGCCCTTTTGAACACTGAAGCTTTCTTT. It codes for CASSQDKFRTGALLNTEAFF.

The chain uses TRBV19 and TRBJ1-5, with 7 nucleotides matching TRBD1. This CDR3 has 16 residues. J was trimmed by 4 bases and V by 5 bases; bases with no gene match: 11. Looked up from germline, CDR1 is LNHDA and CDR2 is SQIVND (reference sequence). CDR3: CASSPRQGAPNQPQHF. Written as DNA, the CDR3 is TGTGCCAGTAGTCCCCGACAGGGAGCACCGAATCAGCCCCAGCATTTT. The whole variable domain, remainder taken from reference TRBV19 and TRBJ1-5, is DGGITQSPKYLFRKEGQNVTLSCEQNLNHDAMYWYRQDPGQGLRLIYYSQIVNDFQKGDIAEGYSVSREKKESFPLTVTSAQKNPTAFYLCASSPRQGAPNQPQHFGDGTRLSIL.

This clone was observed a few times. The J gene is TRBJ2-7, the V gene TRBV5-6, with 9 bases that match TRBD1. V lost 4 bases, J lost 2 bases, and 13 bases stayed unmatched. Germline lookup yields CDR1 SGHDT and CDR2 YYEEEE. This CDR3 comprises 17 residues. The CDR3 region has the DNA TGTGCCAGCAGCGTCCCGGGACAGGGACAACGGGCCTACGAGCAGTACTTC. This sequence encodes CASSVPGQGQRAYEQYF.

This chain links TRBV4-1 with TRBJ1-6, with a weak D call TRBD1 (5 bases). The V gene's germline CDR1 is MGHRA and CDR2 YSYEKL. Trimming took off 1 base at V and 6 bases at J, with 16 bases between the two ends. The length of the CDR3 is 17 residues. CDR3 nucleotides: TGCGCCAGCAGCCAAGCGGACATACGGACCCCTAATTCACCCCTCCACTTT. This sequence encodes CASSQADIRTPNSPLHF.

The V gene is TRBV14, the J gene TRBJ1-2; 7 nucleotides align to TRBD1. With 5 bases clipped from V and 8 bases from J, the junction kept 11 bases outside the gene matches. Germline values: CDR1 SGHDN, CDR2 FVKESK. This CDR3 comprises 14 residues. The CDR3, as DNA: TGTGCCAGCAGCGGAACCGAGGGGGCGGGGGGCTACACCTTC. Translating it yields CASSGTEGAGGYTF.

This clone has more than one count but fewer than ten. The gene calls are TRBV15 and TRBJ1-1; D is uncertain. CDR3 length equals 18 residues. V lost 0 bases to trimming and J lost 2 bases, with 19 bases between them. The germline CDR1 and CDR2 sequences are LNHNV and YYDKDF (reference sequence). CDR3 DNA: TGTGCCACCAGCAGAGATCAGCGGGCCAGGCAACCTAACACTGAAGCTTTCTTT. It specifies CATSRDQRARQPNTEAFF.

The chain combines TRBV5-1 with TRBJ1-3; D may be TRBD1 (5 bases). Trimming removed 4 bases at V and 4 bases at J, with 18 bases between. Germline loops: CDR1 SGHRS, CDR2 YFSETQ. The CDR3 covers 16 residues. CDR3 in DNA: TGCGCCAGCAGCCCCGCGGGGACCAGCCTCGGAAACACCATATATTTT. Translated: CASSPAGTSLGNTIYF.

The genes are TRBV5-1 and TRBJ2-3; 16 positions match TRBD2. CDR1 and CDR2 (germline): SGHRS, YFSETQ. This CDR3 spans 16 amino acids. The junction had 2 bases not matched to a gene; V was cut back by 3 bases and J by 4 bases. CDR3 region: CASSWGTSGGADTQYF. As DNA, the CDR3 is TGCGCCAGCAGCTGGGGGACTAGCGGGGGGGCAGATACGCAGTATTTT.

In its sample, this clone was seen a few times. CDR3 in DNA: TGTGCCTGGAGTGTAGGACGGACTAGCGGAAACACCGGGGAGCTGTTTTTT. Translation gives CAWSVGRTSGNTGELFF. The chain has TRBV30 and TRBJ2-2; 10 bases agree with TRBD2. The trim removed 0 bases at V and 2 bases at J, leaving 6 bases unmatched. CDR3 length: 17 amino acids. Germline CDR1 is GTSNPN and CDR2 is SVGIG (reference sequence).

V and J are TRBV30 and TRBJ1-6, with unresolved D. Trimming stripped 2 bases from V and 0 bases from J, with 8 bases between. The germline V gene has CDR1 GTSNPN and CDR2 SVGIG (reference sequence). The CDR3 sequence is 15 residues long. This CDR3 reads CAWSPYSSYNSPLHF. The CDR3 DNA sequence: TGTGCCTGGAGTCCTTACAGCTCCTATAATTCACCCCTCCACTTT.

Only a few counts were recorded for this clone. Other DNA sequences in the sample encode the same CDR3. The chain uses TRBV15 and TRBJ2-5; 12 positions agree with TRBD1. The CDR3 spans 19 residues. J lost 1 base, V lost 3 bases, and 12 bases had no gene match. The germline gives CDR1 LNHNV, CDR2 YYDKDF (reference sequence). The CDR3 DNA sequence: TGTGCCACCAGCAGGGGGACAGGGGGCCCGGAAGGACCCCAAGAGACCCAGTACTTC. Residues: CATSRGTGGPEGPQETQYF.

This clone was seen only a few times. The V call is TRBV2, the J call TRBJ2-7, with D possibly being TRBD2 (6 bases). V was shortened by 8 bases and J by 1 base, with 15 bases between the two germline ends. The CDR3 length is 14 residues. Germline-derived CDR1 and CDR2 are SNHLY and FYNNEI. This CDR3 is CASGSPGGSYEQYF. The CDR3 nucleotides read TGTGCCAGCGGATCTCCCGGGGGATCCTACGAGCAGTACTTC.

This chain links TRBV6-6 with TRBJ2-1; 10 bases are shared with TRBD1. CDR3 length equals 16 residues. Germline CDR1 reads MNHNY; CDR2 reads SVGAGI (reference sequence). V lost 0 bases to trimming and J lost 7 bases; unmatched junction nucleotides: 6. The CDR3, as DNA: TGTGCCAGCAGTTACTCTCGGCGGGACAGGGGTAATGAGCAGTTCTTC. Protein sequence: CASSYSRRDRGNEQFF.

The chain links TRBV28 to TRBJ1-5, with D hard to call. V lost 4 bases to trimming and J lost 0 bases, with 13 bases between them. The length of the CDR3 is 16 residues. In germline, CDR1 is MDHEN, CDR2 SYDVKM. CDR3 nucleotides: TGTGCCAGCAGTTCCTTATTCCCCCCTAGCAATCAGCCCCAGCATTTT. Amino acids: CASSSLFPPSNQPQHF.

The chain uses TRBV25-1 and TRBJ2-7, with a weak D call TRBD1 (5 bases). CDR3 length equals 14 residues. Germline lookup yields CDR1 MGHDK and CDR2 SYGVNS. V was clipped by 3 bases and J by 3 bases, with 12 bases between them. As DNA, the CDR3 is TGTGCCAGCAGTGATAGACAGAAAGGCTACGAGCAGTACTTC. Translation gives CASSDRQKGYEQYF.

The chain links TRBV11-2 to TRBJ1-2; D is ambiguous. CDR3 size: 13 residues. CDR1 SGHAT and CDR2 FQNNGV come from the germline V gene. Trimming left V 5 bases short and J 4 bases short, with 11 bases between. DNA for the CDR3: TGTGCCAGCAGCCGAACACACCTCTATGGCTACACCTTC. Translated: CASSRTHLYGYTF.

The gene calls are TRBV15 and TRBJ1-2; unclear D gene. Germline-derived CDR1 and CDR2 are LNHNV and YYDKDF (reference sequence). This CDR3 region has 15 residues. V dropped 1 base and J dropped 2 bases, with 11 bases sitting between them. The CDR3 coding sequence is TGTGCCACCAGCAGAGGGAGGGAGCCAAACTATGGCTACACCTTC. It translates to CATSRGREPNYGYTF.

The CDR3 reads CASSDQGRGDSNYGYTF. CDR3 nucleotide sequence: TGTGCCAGCAGCGACCAGGGCAGGGGAGATTCTAACTATGGCTACACCTTC. The chain couples TRBV7-9 to TRBJ1-2; maybe TRBD1 (6 bases). CDR1 and CDR2 from the germline V gene are SEHNR and FQNEAQ (reference sequence). The CDR3 totals 17 residues. V lost 5 bases and J 0 bases, leaving 19 bases between the germline ends.

With respect to this clone: This sample includes further DNA sequences coding for the same CDR3. V usage is TRBV9 and J usage is TRBJ1-1; the D gene is possibly TRBD1 (6 bases). CDR1 is SGDLS, CDR2 YYNGEE, per germline. V lost 5 bases and J lost 3, with 11 bases in between. The CDR3 covers 13 residues. The chain's CDR3 is CASSLGGDTEAFF. CDR3 bases: TGTGCCAGCAGTCTAGGGGGTGACACTGAAGCTTTCTTT.

The chain uses TRBV4-2 and TRBJ2-7; a weak D match, TRBD2 (5 bases). The CDR3 length is 11 residues. Germline CDR1 and CDR2: LGHNA and YNFKEQ. V dropped 6 bases and J dropped 5 bases, with 8 bases sitting between them. This CDR3 reads CASSRGNEQYF. The CDR3 DNA follows: TGTGCCAGCAGTCGGGGTAACGAGCAGTACTTC.

This chain joins TRBV10-3 and TRBJ2-1; 10 bases match TRBD1. In germline, CDR1 is ENHRY, CDR2 SYGVKD. J gave up 3 bases and V 10 bases, and 6 bases lay outside the gene matches. There are 14 residues in the CDR3. DNA of the CDR3: TGTGCCACAGGGACAGGGGCCGTCTACAATGAGCAGTTCTTC. Residues: CATGTGAVYNEQFF.